These 26 T cell receptor beta chains were sequenced from one sample in a study of T cell responses to AZD1222 COVID-19 vaccine. This table comes from immunoSEQ multiplex PCR, and its TCRdb copy is limited to in-frame clones, with some not included. The sample has 55,000 to 80,000 clones; 80% to 90% are singletons. Sequenced material: peripheral blood, taken 28 days after the second AZD1222 dose. Every receptor here comes from an adult who received the AZD1222 COVID-19 vaccine.

This sequence joins TRBV24-1 and TRBJ2-2; 11 nucleotides line up with TRBD1. With V trimmed by 3 bases and J by 4 bases, 6 bases remained unmatched. The CDR3 runs 17 residues. Germline CDR1 reads KGHDR; CDR2 reads SFDVKD. The CDR3 sequence is CATSDPPGQGGTGELFF. The CDR3 DNA sequence: TGTGCCACCAGTGATCCTCCGGGACAGGGGGGCACCGGGGAGCTGTTTTTT.

This chain connects TRBV6-5 to TRBJ2-5, with D tentatively TRBD1 (5 bases). Germline V CDR1 and CDR2: MNHEY, SVGAGI. This CDR3 has 14 amino acids. V was trimmed by 1 base and J by 5 bases, leaving 11 bases between them. DNA for the CDR3: TGTGCCAGCAGTTACTTAGGGGTCGGCGAGACCCAGTACTTC. Encoded protein: CASSYLGVGETQYF.

With respect to this clone: This sample also contains other DNA sequences that code for the same CDR3. The CDR3 here is CATSRDRGYEQYF. DNA of the CDR3: TGTGCCACCTCCCGGGACAGGGGATACGAGCAGTACTTC. This chain uses TRBV15 with TRBJ2-7; 10 bases are shared with TRBD1. With V trimmed by 8 bases and J by 4 bases, 5 bases remained unmatched. Germline lookup yields CDR1 LNHNV and CDR2 YYDKDF (reference sequence). The CDR3 extends over 13 amino acids.

The chain combines TRBV6-5 with TRBJ1-1; 8 bases map to TRBD1. CDR3 length: 13 residues. The germline CDR1 and CDR2 sequences are MNHEY and SVGAGI. V lost 5 bases to trimming and J lost 8 bases; unmatched junction nucleotides: 7. CDR3 bases: TGTGCCAGCAGTCCTCGGACAGGGCGGGAAGCTTTCTTT. Protein: CASSPRTGREAFF.

The chain couples TRBV29-1 to TRBJ2-1; 10 bases align to TRBD2. V gave up 6 bases and J gave up 4 bases; unmatched junction bases: 3. The CDR3 has 13 residues. Looked up from germline, CDR1 is SQVTM and CDR2 is ANQGSEA. The CDR3 nucleotides are TGCAGCGTGAGGACTAGCGGTTACAATGAGCAGTTCTTC. Translating gives CSVRTSGYNEQFF.

V is TRBV18 and J is TRBJ1-4; 8 bases are shared with TRBD1. V lost 3 bases and J lost 9; bases outside the gene matches: 0. There are 12 residues in the CDR3. Germline CDR1 reads KGHSH; CDR2 reads LQKENI. Written as DNA, the CDR3 is TGTGCCAGCTCACCCAGGGGGCAAAAACTGTTTTTT. Encoded protein: CASSPRGQKLFF.

The chain carries TRBV5-1 and TRBJ2-1; TRBD2 matches 10 bases. The CDR3 is made up of 15 amino acids. Germline CDR1 is SGHRS and CDR2 is YFSETQ. V shed 0 bases and J 8 bases; nucleotides not matched to a gene: 5. CDR3 sequence: CASSLGLAGPDEQFF. DNA for the CDR3: TGCGCCAGCAGCTTGGGACTAGCGGGTCCCGATGAGCAGTTCTTC.

The chain has TRBV28 and TRBJ2-7; D may be TRBD1 (6 bases). Trimming removed 2 bases from V and 3 bases from J, with 20 bases in between. Per germline, CDR1 MDHEN and CDR2 SYDVKM. The CDR3 consists of 17 residues. The CDR3 sequence is CASSLIRTASIRYEQYF. The CDR3 DNA is TGTGCCAGCAGTTTAATTCGGACAGCGTCCATCCGCTACGAGCAGTACTTC.

The rearrangement links TRBV13 to TRBJ1-3; D call uncertain. CDR3 length: 14 amino acids. Trimming took off 1 base at V and 1 base at J, with 5 bases between the two ends. In germline, CDR1 is PRHDT, CDR2 FYEKMQ (reference sequence). The CDR3 coding sequence is TGTGCCAGCAGCTTAGTAGGGTCTGGAAACACCATATATTTT. This sequence encodes CASSLVGSGNTIYF.

J is TRBJ1-5 and V is TRBV27; D is perhaps TRBD1 (5 bases). The germline V gene has CDR1 MNHEY and CDR2 SMNVEV (reference sequence). The CDR3 has 14 amino acids. Trimming took off 0 bases at V and 6 bases at J, with 9 bases between the two ends. As DNA, the CDR3 is TGTGCCAGCAGTTTATCGGGGGAGGGTCAGCCCCAGCATTTT. This translates into CASSLSGEGQPQHF.

The V call is TRBV10-3, the J call TRBJ2-7, with D possibly TRBD2 on 6 matching bases. The ends were cut back, 2 bases at V and 10 bases at J, with 15 bases in the middle. CDR3 length equals 13 residues. Germline assignment: CDR1 ENHRY and CDR2 SYGVKD. For the CDR3, the DNA is TGTGCCATCAGTGAGCCCCCCACGGGAGAACAGTACTTC. Translation gives CAISEPPTGEQYF.

The rearrangement uses TRBV12-3 or TRBV12-4 and TRBJ1-2; 7 nucleotides agree with TRBD1. CDR3 size: 13 residues. V lost 5 bases and J lost 4; bases outside the gene matches: 4. Here the CDR3 reads CASSPTGPYGYTF. DNA of the CDR3: TGTGCCAGCAGTCCGACAGGGCCCTATGGCTACACCTTC.

This chain uses TRBV9 with TRBJ1-2; D gene unclear. CDR1 and CDR2 (germline): SGDLS, YYNGEE. The V end was cut by 0 bases, the J end by 8 bases, with 11 bases between. This CDR3 region has 13 residues. CDR3 residues: CASSVVGFRGYTF. The CDR3 nucleotides read TGTGCCAGCAGCGTAGTTGGGTTCCGAGGCTACACCTTC.

V and J are TRBV25-1 and TRBJ1-2, with D maybe TRBD1 (5 bases). V was trimmed by 3 bases and J by 7 bases, leaving 12 bases between them. Germline V gene data show CDR1 as MGHDK and CDR2 as SYGVNS. CDR3 size: 13 residues. CDR3 coding DNA: TGTGCCAGCAGTGATTCCGGGGGTCCTGGCTACACCTTC. It yields the protein CASSDSGGPGYTF.

The chain is built from TRBV7-2 and TRBJ2-1; TRBD2 matches at 12 bases. Losses at the gene ends were 4 bases for V and 7 bases for J; bases not matched to a gene: 5. The V gene's germline CDR1 is SGHTA and CDR2 FQGNSA. The CDR3 has 15 residues. The CDR3 sequence: CASSSWTSGVNEQFF. The CDR3, as DNA: TGTGCCAGCAGCTCATGGACTAGCGGGGTTAATGAGCAGTTCTTC. The whole variable domain, filled in from reference TRBV7-2 and TRBJ2-1, reads GAGVSQSPSNKVTEKGKDVELRCDPISGHTALYWYRQSLGQGLEFLIYFQGNSAPDKSGLPSDRFSAERTGGSVSTLTIQRTQQEDSAVYLCASSSWTSGVNEQFFGPGTRLTVL.

This clone was detected a few times. The chain employs TRBV10-2 and TRBJ1-1; tentative D call: TRBD1 (6 bases). The length of the CDR3 is 18 residues. The germline V gene encodes CDR1 WSHSY and CDR2 SAAADI. V was pared by 8 bases and J by 1 base, with 26 bases between. CDR3: CASRSGTTGKGSNTEAFF. The CDR3 coding sequence is TGCGCCAGCCGTTCTGGAACCACAGGGAAGGGGTCGAACACTGAAGCTTTCTTT.

J is TRBJ1-2 and V is TRBV5-1; TRBD1 matches at 10 bases. This CDR3 is built from 16 residues. The V segment lost 0 bases and the J segment 6 bases; nucleotides outside the gene matches: 8. Germline CDR1 SGHRS, CDR2 YFSETQ. The CDR3 loop is CASSLAPTGGFDGYTF. The CDR3 region has the DNA TGCGCCAGCAGCTTGGCACCGACAGGGGGCTTCGATGGCTACACCTTC.

This sequence joins TRBV10-3 and TRBJ2-1, with D perhaps TRBD1 or TRBD2 (6 bases each). Trimming pared 6 bases from V and 10 bases from J, leaving 25 bases between. The length of the CDR3 is 16 residues. Germline loops: CDR1 ENHRY, CDR2 SYGVKD. CDR3 coding DNA: TGTGCCATCAGCAGGGGTCTTAGTGAGGGAGGCGGCGAGCAGTTCTTC. Translated: CAISRGLSEGGGEQFF.

This clone has a handful of counts. This rearrangement joins TRBV5-1 to TRBJ2-2; TRBD1 is a possible D gene (6 bases). The germline V gene has CDR1 SGHRS and CDR2 YFSETQ. The CDR3 spans 15 residues. The germline V and J ends were trimmed by 1 base and 2 bases, with 9 bases remaining between them. The CDR3 sequence is CASSLRTVNTGELFF. The CDR3 nucleotides read TGCGCCAGCAGCTTGCGGACAGTTAACACCGGGGAGCTGTTTTTT.

The chain recombines TRBV6-1 with TRBJ2-1; D remains unclear. The CDR3 has 13 residues. Germline CDR1 reads MNHNS; CDR2 reads SASEGT. Between the trimmed V and J ends, which lost 2 bases and 0 bases, there was a span of 2 bases. The CDR3 sequence is CASSEYSYNEQFF. DNA of the CDR3: TGTGCCAGCAGTGAATACTCCTACAATGAGCAGTTCTTC.

The CDR3 DNA sequence: TGTGCCAGCAGCCTACTCGGACAGAACACTGAAGCTTTCTTT. It translates to CASSLLGQNTEAFF. This chain links TRBV27 with TRBJ1-1; perhaps TRBD1 as D (5 bases). V shed 6 bases and J shed 1 base, with 12 bases lying between them. CDR3 size: 14 residues. Germline V lookup: CDR1 MNHEY, CDR2 SMNVEV (reference sequence).

This chain links TRBV9 with TRBJ2-1, with 12 bases lining up with TRBD2. J gave up 7 bases and V 0 bases, and 5 bases lay outside the gene matches. The length of the CDR3 is 16 residues. CDR1 SGDLS and CDR2 YYNGEE come from the germline V gene. CDR3 residues: CASSVATSGSTNEQFF. In DNA form, the CDR3 reads TGTGCCAGCAGCGTAGCGACTAGCGGGAGCACGAATGAGCAGTTCTTC.

The chain carries TRBV7-9 and TRBJ2-5; 8 nucleotides agree with TRBD1. CDR3 size: 14 residues. With V trimmed by 1 base and J by 6 bases, 4 bases remained unmatched. CDR1 is SEHNR and CDR2 is FQNEAQ in the germline V gene (reference sequence). The CDR3 spells CASSLGQGLQTQYF. The CDR3 DNA follows: TGTGCCAGCAGCTTAGGACAGGGGCTTCAGACCCAGTACTTC.

The chain recombines TRBV7-3 with TRBJ2-1; 15 nucleotides align to TRBD2. The V gene's germline CDR1 is SGHTA and CDR2 FQGTGA. This CDR3 has 14 amino acids. V was clipped by 8 bases and J by 10 bases; unmatched bases: 6. The DNA for the CDR3 is TGTGCCAGCGGACCCGGGACTAGCGGGGGGGAGCAGTTCTTC. Amino acids: CASGPGTSGGEQFF. Variable domain in full (rest from reference TRBV7-3 and TRBJ2-1): GAGVSQTPSNKVTEKGKYVELRCDPISGHTALYWYRQSLGQGPEFLIYFQGTGAADDSGLPNDRFFAVRPEGSVSTLKIQRTERGDSAVYLCASGPGTSGGEQFFGPGTRLTVL.

The rearrangement links TRBV9 to TRBJ2-1, with D unclear. Germline CDR1 and CDR2: SGDLS and YYNGEE. V was pared by 4 bases and J by 1 base, with 6 bases between. The CDR3 is 13 residues long. As DNA, the CDR3 is TGTGCCAGCAGCTCCAGTTCCTACAATGAGCAGTTCTTC. Translation gives CASSSSSYNEQFF.

The chain recombines TRBV9 with TRBJ2-1, with 8 bases fitting TRBD2. V lost 3 bases, J lost 2 bases, and 4 bases stayed unmatched. The CDR3 extends over 15 amino acids. Germline V lookup: CDR1 SGDLS, CDR2 YYNGEE. The CDR3 loop reads CASSARLATYNEQFF. CDR3 nucleotide sequence: TGTGCCAGCAGCGCTCGACTAGCGACCTACAATGAGCAGTTCTTC.